A selection of T cell receptor beta chains follows, all from one sample in a study of shared clonotypes between healthy human individuals. Clones were sequenced by immunoSEQ multiplex PCR, and TCRdb holds only the in-frame ones, with some missing. The sample records fewer than 650,000 clones, approximately 80% being singletons. The sequenced material came from PBMCs. The receptor set was obtained from a woman between 40 and 50 years old in good health. Some clones in this sample may be carry-over from other donors' samples. The CDR3 runs from the conserved cysteine through the conserved F or W. The D gene is left open where the match is weak. The size entry is marked missing in some rows and otherwise reads once, few, many or a size class.

v_gene	abundance	d_gene	j_gene	CDR3nt	CDR3aa
TRBV6-6	once	TRBD1	TRBJ2-7	TGTGCCAGCAGTTACGGGACAGGGTGGTCCTACGAGCAGTACTTC	CASSYGTGWSYEQYF
TRBV7-8	once	NA	TRBJ2-6	TGTGCCAGCAGCTCCCAAAAATCTGGGGCCAACGTCCTGACTTTC	CASSSQKSGANVLTF
TRBV5-1	NA	NA	TRBJ1-1	TGCGCCAGCAGCTTGGAGGGCCCTGAAGCTTTCTTT	CASSLEGPEAFF
TRBV11-2	once	TRBD2	TRBJ2-1	TGTGCCAGCAGCTCCGGTAGCGGGAGGGTATACAATGAGCAGTTCTTC	CASSSGSGRVYNEQFF
TRBV7-9	many	TRBD1	TRBJ2-5	TGTGCCAGCAGCTTAGCCCCCCTAAGGGGGCTGGAGACCCAGTACTTC	CASSLAPLRGLETQYF
TRBV6-6	NA	NA	TRBJ1-5	TGTGCCAGCAAAAGGGCGGGTGGAGGCAATCAGCCCCAGCATTTT	CASKRAGGGNQPQHF
TRBV7-2	NA	NA	TRBJ2-2	TGTGCCAGCAGCTTTTACACCGGGGAGCTGTTTTTT	CASSFYTGELFF
TRBV19	few	NA	TRBJ2-7	TGTGCCAGTAGTAGGGGGCCGTCGGAGCAGTACTTC	CASSRGPSEQYF
TRBV28	NA	TRBD1	TRBJ2-7	TGTGCCAGTCAGACAGGGACCTCCTACGAGCAGTACTTC	CASQTGTSYEQYF
TRBV21-1	many	NA	TRBJ2-7	TGTGCCAGCAGCAAAAACTTAGTCTGTGGGGCTAGCGGGATCTACGAGCAGTACTTC	CASSKNLVCGASGIYEQYF
TRBV7-9	NA	NA	TRBJ2-1	TGTGCCAGCAGCAAGGGTGGCGATGAGCAGTTCTTC	CASSKGGDEQFF
TRBV29-1	NA	TRBD2	TRBJ2-7	TGCAGCGCCCGAGGGACTAGCGGCTTGGAGCAGTACTTC	CSARGTSGLEQYF
TRBV6-1	NA	NA	TRBJ2-2	TGTGCCAGCAGTGTTCTACAGGGCCAGAACACCGGGGAGCTGTTTTTT	CASSVLQGQNTGELFF
TRBV6-1	NA	NA	TRBJ1-5	TGTGCCAGCAGTGAACGGGGTGACGAATTAAGGGGGAGTCAGCCCCAGCATTTT	CASSERGDELRGSQPQHF
TRBV7-2	NA	NA	TRBJ2-5	TGTGCCAGCAGGCCTGGGGGACAAGAGACCCAGTACTTC	CASRPGGQETQYF
TRBV18	few	NA	TRBJ2-2	TGTGCCAGCTCACCGACGACAGAGTCCACCGGGGAGCTGTTTTTT	CASSPTTESTGELFF
TRBV5-1	NA	TRBD2	TRBJ2-5	TGCGCCAGCAGCGGACTAGCGGCCCAAGAGACCCAGTACTTC	CASSGLAAQETQYF
TRBV5-6	NA	NA	TRBJ1-2	TGTGCCAGCAGCTTGGCCCCAGGATCCTATGGCTACACCTTC	CASSLAPGSYGYTF
TRBV15	NA	NA	TRBJ1-5	TGTGCCACCAGCTGGTCAGGGAGCAATCAGCCCCAGCATTTT	CATSWSGSNQPQHF
TRBV9	NA	NA	TRBJ2-3	TGTGCCAGCAGCGTAGAGGGTGGGAGAGGAGATACGCAGTATTTT	CASSVEGGRGDTQYF
TRBV9	NA	TRBD2	TRBJ2-5	TGTGCCAGCAGCGTGAGCGGGAGTGGACAAGAGACCCAGTACTTC	CASSVSGSGQETQYF
TRBV29-1	NA	NA	TRBJ1-2	TGCAGCGTTGAAGAAGCTGATGACTATGGCTACACCTTC	CSVEEADDYGYTF
TRBV5-6	NA	NA	TRBJ1-2	TGTGCCAGCAGCTTGAGGCCGGGATCTCATGGCTACACCTTC	CASSLRPGSHGYTF